These T cell receptor beta chains were read from a single sample in a study of CD8 T cells in ankylosing spondylitis. A single record per CDR3 protein comes from TCRdb applying MiXCR to the 5' RACE reads. The sample yields 200,000 to 250,000 distinct CDR3 sequences, approximately 8.4% seen once. Sequencing was done on a sample of blood, either unsorted or a sorted T cell fraction (not recorded which). The receptors stem from a female donor with ankylosing spondylitis or in good health (not recorded which). The conserved cysteine and the conserved F or W are not part of the CDR3 here. D genes are given only for firm matches.

J: TRBJ2-6
length: 15
V: TRBV5-1
D: TRBD1
CDR3: ASSPGTGVNGANVLT

J: TRBJ2-3
length: 12
V: TRBV29-1
D: TRBD2
CDR3: SVDSGSRTDTQY

J: TRBJ1-2
length: 12
V: TRBV7-2
D: TRBD1
CDR3: ASSTTGQGWGYT

J: TRBJ2-3
length: 14
V: TRBV2
D: NA
CDR3: ASSGSRLGGTDTQY

J: TRBJ2-7
length: 11
V: TRBV3-1
D: NA
CDR3: ASSPESYREQY

J: TRBJ1-2
length: 12
V: TRBV6-5
D: TRBD1
CDR3: ASSYHTGGQGYT

J: TRBJ2-1
length: 9
V: TRBV30
D: NA
CDR3: AWGGYNEQF

J: TRBJ2-5
length: 12
V: TRBV20-1
D: TRBD2
CDR3: SASLWAGVETQY

J: TRBJ2-1
length: 17
V: TRBV6-2/TRBV6-3
D: NA
CDR3: ASSSKIVSGGSFYNEQF

J: TRBJ1-1
length: 9
V: TRBV29-1
D: NA
CDR3: SGERPGEAF

J: TRBJ2-1
length: 12
V: TRBV29-1
D: NA
CDR3: SVEDPDGYNEQF

J: TRBJ2-3
length: 11
V: TRBV7-2
D: NA
CDR3: ASSFFRTDTQY

J: TRBJ2-1
length: 13
V: TRBV6-1
D: TRBD2
CDR3: ASSPGLAGVREQF

J: TRBJ1-2
length: 12
V: TRBV13
D: NA
CDR3: ASSSRALCYDYT

J: TRBJ1-3
length: 12
V: TRBV6-1
D: NA
CDR3: ATSKGGSGNTIY

J: TRBJ2-1
length: 14
V: TRBV7-9
D: TRBD2
CDR3: ASSPVAGSSYNEQF

J: TRBJ2-2
length: 11
V: TRBV29-1
D: NA
CDR3: SVEDTPGGELF

J: TRBJ2-1
length: 13
V: TRBV19
D: NA
CDR3: ASSNPVGIYNEQF

J: TRBJ1-1
length: 12
V: TRBV20-1
D: NA
CDR3: SAGRQNWATEAF

J: TRBJ2-5
length: 13
V: TRBV11-2
D: NA
CDR3: ASSFEGESQETQY

J: TRBJ1-5
length: 12
V: TRBV12-3/TRBV12-4
D: TRBD1
CDR3: ASSSGQGRGPQH

J: TRBJ2-2
length: 13
V: TRBV20-1
D: TRBD2
CDR3: SASPGLATSGELF

J: TRBJ1-4
length: 12
V: TRBV13
D: NA
CDR3: ASSLGDSNEKLF

J: TRBJ2-4
length: 14
V: TRBV28
D: TRBD1
CDR3: ASNPTGDRVKNIQY

J: TRBJ2-7
length: 10
V: TRBV5-4
D: NA
CDR3: ASSLVVDEQY

J: TRBJ2-7
length: 11
V: TRBV20-1
D: NA
CDR3: SARGPDGYEQY

J: TRBJ2-5
length: 13
V: TRBV29-1
D: TRBD2
CDR3: SASGGSGRQETQY

J: TRBJ2-5
length: 13
V: TRBV5-1
D: TRBD1
CDR3: ASSYAGTGRETQY

J: TRBJ1-5
length: 12
V: TRBV9
D: NA
CDR3: ASSPYRDNQPQH

J: TRBJ2-7
length: 12
V: TRBV7-2
D: TRBD1
CDR3: ASSFQGGRYEQY

J: TRBJ2-1
length: 12
V: TRBV4-3
D: NA
CDR3: ASSHLQGGNEQF

J: TRBJ2-7
length: 16
V: TRBV11-1
D: TRBD2
CDR3: ASSFPGSGREGSYEQY

J: TRBJ2-2
length: 16
V: TRBV20-1
D: TRBD2
CDR3: SAGDPTSGRLNTGELF

J: TRBJ2-1
length: 15
V: TRBV7-3
D: TRBD2
CDR3: ASSLTLGSGSYNEQF

J: TRBJ2-7
length: 14
V: TRBV5-1
D: NA
CDR3: ASSLAYGGKSYEQY

J: TRBJ2-4
length: 16
V: TRBV6-4
D: NA
CDR3: ASSDFQAGPLAKNIQY

J: TRBJ2-7
length: 13
V: TRBV7-2
D: TRBD2
CDR3: ASSGLGGKSFEQY

J: TRBJ2-1
length: 10
V: TRBV20-1
D: NA
CDR3: SAAGATDEQF

J: TRBJ1-2
length: 14
V: TRBV7-9
D: TRBD1
CDR3: ASTRTGGFSDYGYT

J: TRBJ2-2
length: 16
V: TRBV23-1
D: TRBD1
CDR3: ASSHPGQGARDTGELF

J: TRBJ2-2
length: 15
V: TRBV10-3
D: TRBD1
CDR3: AIRGTGGPSEVGELF

J: TRBJ2-5
length: 15
V: TRBV6-5
D: TRBD2
CDR3: ASSFGLAGDVGETQY

J: TRBJ2-7
length: 13
V: TRBV5-5
D: TRBD2
CDR3: ASSFTSGPAYEQY

J: TRBJ1-2
length: 12
V: TRBV4-3
D: NA
CDR3: ASSQGRIGYGYT

J: TRBJ1-1
length: 10
V: TRBV29-1
D: TRBD1
CDR3: SVRQGASEAF

J: TRBJ1-5
length: 12
V: TRBV20-1
D: TRBD1
CDR3: SASRTGGNQPQH

J: TRBJ1-1
length: 12
V: TRBV7-9
D: NA
CDR3: ASSPAGSTMGAF